One and the same sample provided the 25 T cell receptor beta chains below, sequenced in a study of metastatic and nonmetastatic thyroid tumors. All patients were untreated before thyroid surgery. TCRdb reprocessed the PCR reads using MiXCR. The sample records 15,000 or so clones, 20% to 30% being singletons. The material sequenced was tumor tissue. The receptors come from a female donor with papillary thyroid cancer or a benign thyroid nodule (not recorded which). Some clones in this sample may be carry-over from other donors' samples.

By share, this clone counts as medium-sized. V is TRBV6-5 and J is TRBJ2-1; 9 bases are shared with TRBD2. Losses at the gene ends were 3 bases for V and 7 bases for J; bases not matched to a gene: 13. This CDR3 region has 17 residues. Germline lookup yields CDR1 MNHEY and CDR2 SVGAGI. The CDR3 protein is CASSYRFSGSGSNEQFF. Here the CDR3 DNA reads TGTGCCAGCAGTTATCGGTTTAGCGGGAGTGGTTCGAATGAGCAGTTCTTC.

V is TRBV19 and J is TRBJ1-5; D might be TRBD1 (5 bases). CDR1 is LNHDA and CDR2 is SQIVND in the germline V gene (reference sequence). This CDR3 spans 17 amino acids. Trimming removed 7 bases at V and 3 bases at J, with 22 bases between. The CDR3 nucleotides are TGTGCCAGTACCCCCAGCCCCCCGGGGACCTTCAATCAGCCCCAGCATTTT. It yields the protein CASTPSPPGTFNQPQHF.

V is TRBV18 and J is TRBJ1-1; D gene uncertain. Trimming pared 1 base from V and 4 bases from J, leaving 7 bases between. Germline CDR1 KGHSH, CDR2 LQKENI. The CDR3 totals 13 residues. The CDR3 spells CASSPQGGTEAFF. The CDR3, as DNA: TGTGCCAGCTCACCACAGGGAGGCACTGAAGCTTTCTTT. Drawing the rest from reference TRBV18 and TRBJ1-1, the complete variable domain is NAGVMQNPRHLVRRRGQEARLRCSPMKGHSHVYWYRQLPEEGLKFMVYLQKENIIDESGMPKERFSAEFPKEGPSILRIQQVVRGDSAAYFCASSPQGGTEAFFGQGTRLTVV.

This clone was counted only a few times. The chain combines TRBV10-3 with TRBJ2-7; 9 bases agree with TRBD1. This CDR3 has 17 residues. Germline V CDR1 and CDR2: ENHRY, SYGVKD. The J segment lost 2 bases and the V segment lost 2 bases, leaving 10 bases of the junction unmatched. For the CDR3, the DNA is TGTGCCATCAGTGAGGCGACCGGGACAGGGAACGCCTACGAGCAGTACTTC. It codes for CAISEATGTGNAYEQYF.

This clone was recorded at least ten times. A much larger clone sits a single nucleotide away, making a read error possible. Different DNA sequences within this sample yield the same CDR3. The genes are TRBV19 and TRBJ2-3; 7 nucleotides line up with TRBD1. V shed 3 bases, J shed 4 bases, and the junction held 4 bases outside the gene matches. The CDR3 loop spans 14 amino acids. Germline CDR1 and CDR2: LNHDA and SQIVND (reference sequence). The CDR3 bases are TGTGCCAGTAGTATCCGGCAGGGGGCAGATACGCAGTATTTT. It codes for CASSIRQGADTQYF.

Worth noting for this clone: Compared with germline, one end of the junction differs, possibly owing to a read error. The rearrangement uses TRBV5-1 and TRBJ1-6, with D possibly being TRBD1 (6 bases). This CDR3 is built from 15 residues. Germline V gene data show CDR1 as SGHRS and CDR2 as YFSETQ. CDR3 region: CASSYGHGGNSPINF. In DNA form, the CDR3 reads TGCGCCAGCAGCTACGGACACGGGGGCAATTCACCCATCAACTTT.

This clone is categorized as medium-sized. The CDR3 protein is CASSLPGTGAGNTIYF. CDR3 coding DNA: TGCGCCAGCAGCTTGCCCGGGACAGGGGCTGGAAACACCATATATTTT. The J gene is TRBJ1-3, the V gene TRBV5-1; TRBD1 matches 10 bases. V lost 1 base and J lost 2; bases outside the gene matches: 3. Germline CDR1 SGHRS, CDR2 YFSETQ. This CDR3 region has 16 residues.

The CDR3 loop is CASSPNVPGQGPGSYEQYF. The DNA of the CDR3 is TGCGCCAGCAGCCCGAACGTCCCGGGACAGGGGCCAGGATCCTACGAGCAGTACTTC. The chain carries TRBV4-1 and TRBJ2-7; 10 nucleotides agree with TRBD1. Trimming removed 4 bases from V and 1 base from J; junction bases left unmatched: 16. Germline lookup yields CDR1 MGHRA and CDR2 YSYEKL. This CDR3 has 19 residues.

This clone has ten or more counts. Different DNA sequences within this sample yield the same CDR3. The chain carries TRBV28 and TRBJ2-5; 10 nucleotides match TRBD1. V shed 4 bases and J 7 bases; nucleotides not matched to a gene: 9. The CDR3 sequence is 15 residues long. Germline CDR1 and CDR2: MDHEN and SYDVKM. DNA of the CDR3: TGTGCCAGCAGTTGGGACAGGGGACTTGTGGGGACCCAGTACTTC. Encoded protein: CASSWDRGLVGTQYF.

This clone occurred many times. This chain's CDR3 is CASNNPREVGLVQFF. In DNA, the CDR3 is TGTGCCAGCAATAACCCCAGGGAGGTGGGTTTGGTGCAGTTCTTC. The rearrangement joins TRBV7-2 to TRBJ2-1, with D tentatively TRBD2 (6 bases). The CDR3 is 15 residues long. The germline V and J ends were trimmed by 7 bases and 12 bases, with 25 bases remaining between them. Germline V lookup: CDR1 SGHTA, CDR2 FQGNSA.

The chain couples TRBV14 to TRBJ2-1; TRBD2 matches 10 bases. Germline V gene sequence: CDR1 SGHDN, CDR2 FVKESK. The V and J ends lost 10 bases and 4 bases, in that order; junction bases with no gene match: 10. This CDR3 has 15 residues. The CDR3 spells CAIIHGTSAYNEQFF. For the CDR3, the DNA is TGTGCCATCATCCATGGGACTAGCGCGTACAATGAGCAGTTCTTC. The variable domain in full, completed from reference TRBV14 and TRBJ2-1, reads EAGVTQFPSHSVIEKGQTVTLRCDPISGHDNLYWYRRVMGKEIKFLLHFVKESKQDESGMPNNRFLAERTGGTYSTLKVQPAELEDSGVYFCAIIHGTSAYNEQFFGPGTRLTVL.

This clone is medium-sized in the sample. V is TRBV28 and J is TRBJ2-7; tentative D call: TRBD1 (5 bases). This CDR3 has 12 amino acids. Germline-derived CDR1 and CDR2 are MDHEN and SYDVKM. V shed 10 bases and J shed 5 bases, with 15 bases lying between them. The CDR3 nucleotides read TGTGCCACAACTGGGCAGGGCCACGAGCAGTACTTC. Its protein is CATTGQGHEQYF.

This clone appeared many times. A much larger clone lies one base from this, so it may be a read error. It is likely a read error, because the conserved phenylalanine at the end of the CDR3 is missing. The V and J genes are TRBV20-1 and TRBJ2-3, with TRBD2 matching 12 bases. Unmatched junction bases numbered 15, after V lost 3 bases and J lost 8 bases. This CDR3 has 17 residues. The V gene's germline CDR1 is DFQATT and CDR2 SNEGSKA (reference sequence). The CDR3 nucleotides read TGCAGTGCTAGGGACCCCGGACTAGCGGGACCCCAAGGTACGCAGTATTCT. This translates into CSARDPGLAGPQGTQYS.

V gene TRBV12-3 or TRBV12-4 combines with J gene TRBJ2-7, with 7 bases identical to TRBD1. Trimming cost V 5 bases and J 3 bases; bases outside gene matches: 7. The CDR3 is 14 amino acids. CDR3 loop: CASSKGGQHYEQYF. The CDR3 DNA is TGTGCCAGCAGTAAAGGGGGACAGCACTACGAGCAGTACTTC.

This clone was found a few times. V gene TRBV5-6 combines with J gene TRBJ2-1, with D hard to call. The germline V gene encodes CDR1 SGHDT and CDR2 YYEEEE. The CDR3 runs 13 residues. With 3 bases removed from V and 0 bases from J, the gap between germline ends came to 4 bases. The CDR3 protein is CASSSSSYNEQFF. CDR3 in DNA: TGTGCCAGCAGCTCGAGCTCCTACAATGAGCAGTTCTTC.

This clone occurred many times. J is TRBJ2-5 and V is TRBV6-1; no clear D. Germline lookup yields CDR1 MNHNS and CDR2 SASEGT. The CDR3 consists of 14 residues. Between the trimmed V and J ends, which lost 2 bases and 4 bases, there was a span of 11 bases. CDR3 protein: CASSESINGETQYF. Here the CDR3 DNA reads TGTGCCAGCAGTGAAAGTATAAACGGAGAGACCCAGTACTTC.

The table lists this clone with many counts. V and J are TRBV11-3 and TRBJ2-1; D ambiguous. The CDR3 extends over 13 amino acids. V was pared by 1 base and J by 7 bases, with 8 bases between. The germline CDR1 and CDR2 sequences are SGHNT and YENEEA. In DNA form, the CDR3 reads TGTGCCAGCAGCTTAGGGAACGTAAATGAGCAGTTCTTC. Amino acids: CASSLGNVNEQFF.

This clone was observed many times. V and J are TRBV20-1 and TRBJ2-7; 9 nucleotides match TRBD2. V trimming: 3 bases; J trimming: 7 bases; junction bases outside the gene matches: 10. The germline V gene has CDR1 DFQATT and CDR2 SNEGSKA (reference sequence). This CDR3 is 14 amino acids long. The CDR3 is CSASVAGGPKEQYF. CDR3 nucleotide sequence: TGCAGTGCTAGTGTCGCGGGAGGGCCGAAAGAGCAGTACTTC.

This chain joins TRBV5-1 and TRBJ2-1; 14 positions agree with TRBD2. This CDR3 has 16 amino acids. After removal of 3 bases from V and 15 bases from J, the junction contained 14 bases not matched to a gene. The germline gives CDR1 SGHRS, CDR2 YFSETQ. This CDR3 is CASSWNPGLAGEGRFF. The DNA for the CDR3 is TGCGCCAGCAGCTGGAATCCGGGACTAGCGGGAGAGGGAAGGTTCTTC.

Within the sample, this clone is medium-sized (0.01 to 0.1%). The chain joins TRBV30 to TRBJ2-7; the match to TRBD2 covers 7 bases. Germline assignment: CDR1 GTSNPN and CDR2 SVGIG (reference sequence). Unmatched junction bases numbered 4, after V lost 1 base and J lost 4 bases. This CDR3 is built from 13 residues. The CDR3 DNA reads TGTGCCTGGAGTGGCGGGAGCGGGTACGAGCAGTACTTC. It yields the protein CAWSGGSGYEQYF. Based on the CDR3 plus reference TRBV30 and TRBJ2-7, the full variable domain is SQTIHQWPATLVQPVGSPLSLECTVEGTSNPNLYWYRQAAGRGLQLLFYSVGIGQISSEVPQNLSASRPQDRQFILSSKKLLLSDSGFYLCAWSGGSGYEQYFGPGTRLTVT.

The J gene is TRBJ1-2, the V gene TRBV6-1; D gene unclear. The CDR3 has 14 amino acids. Germline CDR1 reads MNHNS; CDR2 reads SASEGT. Trimming cost V 6 bases and J 3 bases, with 14 bases left between them. The CDR3: CASSSWPGHYGYTF. DNA of the CDR3: TGTGCCAGCAGCTCTTGGCCCGGGCACTATGGCTACACCTTC.

In this sample, this clone turned up a few times. The chain uses TRBV6-1 and TRBJ2-1; a weak D match, TRBD2 (6 bases). The length of the CDR3 is 14 residues. Germline loops: CDR1 MNHNS, CDR2 SASEGT. V lost 4 bases and J lost 4, with 11 bases in between. CDR3 coding DNA: TGTGCCAGCAGTGCCTCGGGAGCTTACAATGAGCAGTTCTTC. Its protein product is CASSASGAYNEQFF.

In its sample, this clone was seen many times. V and J are TRBV6-4 and TRBJ1-1; TRBD1 matches 7 bases. CDR3 length: 15 residues. The V and J ends lost 6 bases and 1 base, in that order; junction bases with no gene match: 8. CDR1 MRHNA and CDR2 SNTAGT come from the germline V gene. This chain's CDR3 is CASRNTNRGNTEAFF. The CDR3 DNA reads TGTGCCAGCAGGAACACAAACAGGGGGAACACTGAAGCTTTCTTT.

The chain recombines TRBV5-5 with TRBJ2-1; D tentatively fits TRBD1 or TRBD2 (6 bases each). The CDR3 is 14 residues long. In germline, CDR1 is SGHKS, CDR2 YYEKEE (reference sequence). Trimming cost V 5 bases and J 11 bases, with 20 bases left between them. DNA of the CDR3: TGTGCCAGCAGTCCAGCCATGGGGGGCTCCCAGCAGTTCTTC. This gives the protein CASSPAMGGSQQFF.

To note about this clone: A much larger clone differs by one base, so this may be a read error. This chain connects TRBV7-3 to TRBJ2-1; unclear D gene. Germline V gene data show CDR1 as SGHTA and CDR2 as FQGTGA. The CDR3 is 14 residues long. In nucleotides, the CDR3 is TGTGTCAGCAGCTTAACCCCCCGCGTCAATGAGCAGTTCTTC. Its translation is CVSSLTPRVNEQFF.